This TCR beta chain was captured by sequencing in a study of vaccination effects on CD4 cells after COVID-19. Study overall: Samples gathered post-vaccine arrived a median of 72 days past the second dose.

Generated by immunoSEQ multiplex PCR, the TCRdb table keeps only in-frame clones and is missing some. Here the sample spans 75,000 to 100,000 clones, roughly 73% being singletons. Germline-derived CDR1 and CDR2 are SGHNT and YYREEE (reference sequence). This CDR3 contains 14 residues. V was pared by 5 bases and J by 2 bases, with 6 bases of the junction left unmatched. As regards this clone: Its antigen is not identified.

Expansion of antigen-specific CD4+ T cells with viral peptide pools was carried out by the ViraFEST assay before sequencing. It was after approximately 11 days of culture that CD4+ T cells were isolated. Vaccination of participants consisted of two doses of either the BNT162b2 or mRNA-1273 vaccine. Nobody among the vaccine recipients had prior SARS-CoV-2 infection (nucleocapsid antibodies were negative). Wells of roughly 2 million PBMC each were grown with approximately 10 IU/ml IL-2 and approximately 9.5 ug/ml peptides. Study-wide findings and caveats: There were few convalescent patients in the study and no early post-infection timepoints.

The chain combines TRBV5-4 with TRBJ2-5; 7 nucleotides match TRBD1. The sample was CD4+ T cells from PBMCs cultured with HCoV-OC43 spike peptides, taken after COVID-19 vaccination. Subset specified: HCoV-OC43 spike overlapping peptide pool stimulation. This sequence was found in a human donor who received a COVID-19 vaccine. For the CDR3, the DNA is TGTGCCAGCAGTCAGGACAGGTCTCAAGAGACCCAGTACTTC. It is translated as CASSQDRSQETQYF.